The entry that follows covers one TCR beta chain sequence. The antigen is undetermined. This sample is part of a study of T cell repertoires in cytomegalovirus infection. Study-level background: Well-studied HLA-B-restricted CMV epitopes were used in the study alongside recently identified HLA-C-restricted ones. TCR beta signatures that were public indicated CMV infection and matching HLA type. Whole-study results and caveats: Across the ex vivo response, the dominant clonotypes were HLA-C-restricted CMV-specific TCR beta clonotypes.

The V end lost 4 bases, the J end lost 2 bases, and 7 bases lay between the germline ends. Germline V gene sequence: CDR1 LNHNV, CDR2 YYDKDF (reference sequence). This CDR3 spans 13 amino acids. TCRdb ran MiXCR on the reads and lists one entry per CDR3 protein. The sample records about 500,000 distinct CDR3 sequences, roughly a third being singletons. This chain connects TRBV15 to TRBJ2-3; unclear D gene. The specimen was cultured PBMCs, collected from culture after CMV antigen stimulation. This TCR was recovered from a human donor in good health (CMV status not recorded). Some clones in this sample may be carry-over from other donors' samples. CDR3 protein: CATSMENTDTQYF. The CDR3 DNA is TGTGCCACCAGCATGGAGAACACAGATACGCAGTATTTT.